This T cell receptor beta chain was sequenced in a study of blood T cell repertoires in COVID-19 (dated by TCRdb to 2020 to 2022). With regard to the full study: Samples covering the acute and convalescent phases of COVID-19 were provided by collaborators in the United States, Italy and Spain. Subjects who had been exposed to COVID-19, were actively infected with it, or had recovered from it provided the deeply sampled blood TCRbeta repertoires that made up the dataset. The prospective study material was composed of cDNA or gDNA derived from T cells, B-cell-depleted T cells, or PBMCs. A freely available public database, intended as a resource for researchers studying the immune response to SARS-CoV-2, is where the repertoires were released. Where HLA class I and class II types were available, the types were taken from metadata supplied by the sample provider, not from assay-based typing. Sample metadata almost always included a de-identified subject ID, COVID-19 status, age in years and sex. The samples were drawn from the first 160 participants of the ongoing ImmuneRACE study and from over 950 subjects provided by 6 global collaborators. What the research found in general, with its limitations: How much clinical and demographic metadata was included differed by source and by participant, and the metadata was provided uncurated.

CDR1 SQVTM and CDR2 ANQGSEA were looked up in the germline V gene. Taken from cysteine to phenylalanine, the CDR3 has 13 residues. The kept DNA is CDR3 alone, 39 bases in frame from the first base. V ends up 8 bases short and J 7 bases short, with an unmatched junction base count of 8. About this clone itself: Its antigen target is currently unknown. Within one base of it there is no much larger clone, and no base qualities were kept.

The immunoSEQ Assay, a bias-controlled multiplex PCR, was used to amplify TCRbeta CDR3 regions from genomic DNA. The authors' pipeline ran thus. Nucleated cell counts per sample were estimated from amplification of reference gene primers within the assay. To quantify the absolute abundance of each unique TCRbeta CDR3 rearrangement, sequence reads were collapsed and filtered. For each sample, productive Simpson clonality was calculated as the square root of Simpson's diversity index across productive rearrangements. TCRdb obtained this table from immuneACCESS and retained in-frame rearrangements with V and J assigned. These tables miss some clones; where compared with another copy, unresolved V genes account for less than half of the shortfall, and the remainder is unexplained. The D gene and trimming were derived from the DNA, and the V and J assignments and clone size from that table. Across this sample there are approximately 230,000 clones, with 70% to 90% seen only once. The top ten constitute approximately 2% of the sample.

Samples from volunteer blood donors who had recovered from COVID-19 were contributed by a second Seattle source. Whole blood was collected in K2EDTA tubes by collaborating institutions according to the institutions' own protocols. For TCRbeta analysis, collaborators shipped samples as frozen whole blood, isolated PBMCs, or DNA extracted from either of those sample types. The clonotype comes from a woman between 40 and 50 years old who had recovered from COVID-19. The sequence joins TRBV29-1 to TRBJ2-1, with 10 junctional bases fitting TRBD1. Sequencing used peripheral blood. The nucleotides are TGCAGCACTCGAGCGGACAGGGGGAATGAGCAGTTCTTC. The resulting protein is CSTRADRGNEQFF.